This TCR beta chain stems from a study of blood T cell repertoires in COVID-19. Study in general: Samples of COVID-19 (acute and convalescent) were obtained from the United States, Italy and Spain. T cells, B-cell-depleted T cells, or PBMCs provided the cDNA or gDNA that served as material.

Original analysis: Estimation of nucleated cell counts relied on the amplification of reference gene primers. Only in-frame clones appear in the TCRdb table, and some are missing; sequencing was by immunoSEQ multiplex PCR. V, J and clone size are taken as reported in that table, and D and trimming were inferred from the DNA itself. The sample holds some 120,000 clones, about two thirds seen once. The sequencing sample was made of peripheral blood. The sequence was obtained from a human donor with acute or convalescent COVID-19. The donor label of this sample is uncertain.

The CDR3 loop reads CARSFHTGTENHNSPLHF. The CDR3 nucleotides are TGTGCCAGAAGCTTTCACACCGGGACAGAAAACCATAATTCACCCCTCCACTTT. The chain combines TRBV5-3 with TRBJ1-6, with 7 bases matching TRBD1. TRBV5-3 is assigned to the ORF class and has an uncertain function. CDR3 size: 18 residues. Trimming removed 2 bases from V and 5 bases from J; junction bases left unmatched: 13.